The clone carrying this T cell receptor beta chain was observed once. CDR1 and CDR2 (germline): MDHEN, SYDVKM. V was pared by 6 bases and J by 8 bases, with 13 bases between. This CDR3 comprises 13 residues. TCRdb's copy holds only in-frame clones and misses some; the assay was immunoSEQ multiplex PCR. The sample gives 120,000 to 150,000 clones, roughly 90% of which show up once; over 3.5% is in the top ten. These data belong to a study of T cell responses to AZD1222 COVID-19 vaccine. The clonotype comes from an adult in good health. This chain links TRBV28 with TRBJ2-2; D is perhaps TRBD1 or TRBD2 (5 bases each). The material was peripheral blood, obtained on day 0 of AZD1222 vaccination. CDR3 sequence (DNA): TGTGCCAGCAGGTCCGGGACCTGGGGGGAGCTGTTTTTT. Its translation is CASRSGTWGELFF. Combining the CDR3 with reference TRBV28 and TRBJ2-2 gives the whole variable domain DVKVTQSSRYLVKRTGEKVFLECVQDMDHENMFWYRQDPGLGLRLIYFSYDVKMKEKGDIPEGYSVSREKKERFSLILESASTNQTSMYLCASRSGTWGELFFGEGSRLTVL.